This paragraph covers one T cell receptor (beta chain) sequence. Antigen specificity is unknown. The CDR3 runs 14 residues. Germline V gives CDR1 SGHVS, CDR2 FQNEAQ. J lost 2 bases, V lost 4 bases, and 4 bases had no gene match. Produced via immunoSEQ multiplex PCR; TCRdb's table is partial and in-frame only. The table lists approximately 13,000 clones, approximately 82% of them singletons. This sample was included in a study of T cells after posttransplantation cyclophosphamide. This related bone marrow graft donor gave peripheral blood on the day of marrow donation. Findings of the study overall: Donor CD8+ memory clones often dominated recipient blood repertoires at later times. Tissue-infiltrating T cells from skin or gut overlapped little with blood T cells. Recipient CMV seropositivity and CMV reactivation strongly tracked TRB clonality.

The J gene is TRBJ2-5, the V gene TRBV7-8, with TRBD1 matching over 7 bases. The specimen sequenced was memory CD4+ T cells sorted from PBMCs. This TCR was recovered from a man between 50 and 59 years old in good health, CMV-negative, and a related stem cell transplant donor. As DNA, the CDR3 is TGTGCCAGCAGCTCCCCGGGACAGCAAGAGACCCAGTACTTC. This codes for CASSSPGQQETQYF.